This T cell receptor beta chain was recovered during a study of CD8 T cells in ankylosing spondylitis. Study-wide results and caveats: Disease-linked clones reportedly concentrated significantly in matched ankylosing spondylitis synovial fluid.

TCRdb re-analysed the 5' RACE reads in MiXCR, keeping a single row per CDR3 protein. The table has about 360,000 distinct CDR3 sequences, 20% seen once. V lost 0 bases and J lost 6, with 15 bases in between. The CDR3 spans 16 residues. CDR1 and CDR2 (germline): MGHRA, YSYEKL. On this clonotype itself: Its antigen remains unidentified.

The material sequenced was blood, either unsorted or a sorted T cell fraction (not recorded which). The chain is built from TRBV4-1 and TRBJ2-1, with no clear D. The TCR sequence derives from a male donor with ankylosing spondylitis or in good health (not recorded which). In DNA, the CDR3 is TGCGCCAGCAGCCAAGAACTCTCCGGTGGCTGCAATGAGCAGTTCTTC. It specifies CASSQELSGGCNEQFF.